Each of the 6 T cell receptor beta chains below was sequenced from the same sample in a study of cytomegalovirus exposure and HLA in healthy donors. The PCR used 60 Vbeta and 13 Jbeta primers. The table came from immunoSEQ multiplex PCR; TCRdb's copy has only in-frame clones and leaves some out. The sample shows 90,000 to 120,000 clones, roughly 75% of them seen only once. Sample: PBMCs. The receptors were gathered from a woman aged 35 to 49 in good health and CMV-seronegative.

This chain uses TRBV28 with TRBJ1-1, with 9 bases fitting TRBD1. Per germline, CDR1 MDHEN and CDR2 SYDVKM. The V and J ends lost 6 bases and 8 bases, in that order; junction bases with no gene match: 16. The CDR3 sequence is 16 residues long. CDR3 region: CASSSFYTGGKAEAFF. The CDR3 DNA is TGTGCCAGCAGCTCGTTTTACACAGGGGGCAAGGCGGAAGCTTTCTTT.

V is TRBV18 and J is TRBJ2-7; D is ambiguous. CDR3 length equals 14 residues. Germline V lookup: CDR1 KGHSH, CDR2 LQKENI. V gave up 6 bases and J gave up 4 bases, with 16 bases separating them. CDR3 nucleotides: TGTGCCAGCTCTTCCAGGATCTCTTCATACGAGCAGTACTTC. Amino acid sequence: CASSSRISSYEQYF.

V and J are TRBV28 and TRBJ2-7; D perhaps matches TRBD2 (6 bases). Trimming removed 3 bases from V and 3 bases from J, with 15 bases in between. Germline CDR1 MDHEN, CDR2 SYDVKM. This CDR3 has 15 amino acids. CDR3: CASSFLSSGIYEQYF. In nucleotides, the CDR3 is TGTGCCAGCAGTTTTCTTAGTAGCGGAATCTACGAGCAGTACTTC.

V gene TRBV7-6 combines with J gene TRBJ2-3; maybe TRBD2 (5 bases). This CDR3 is built from 14 residues. In germline, CDR1 is SGHVS, CDR2 FNYEAQ. The V gene lost 6 bases and the J gene lost 6 bases, with 16 bases spanning the gap. The CDR3 reads CASSYRNSGDTQYF. The DNA for the CDR3 is TGTGCCAGCAGTTATAGAAATTCGGGGGATACGCAGTATTTT.

The CDR3 spells CASSAGTGVPYEQYF. The CDR3 coding sequence is TGTGCCAGTAGTGCCGGGACAGGGGTCCCCTACGAGCAGTACTTC. The rearrangement uses TRBV19 and TRBJ2-7; 10 bases line up with TRBD1. This CDR3 has 15 amino acids. The V gene's germline CDR1 is LNHDA and CDR2 SQIVND (reference sequence). J was trimmed by 2 bases and V by 5 bases; bases with no gene match: 6.

This chain uses TRBV27 with TRBJ2-1; 7 bases align to TRBD2. Germline trimming cut 0 bases from V and 8 bases from J; bases unmatched to any gene: 10. The CDR3 runs 16 residues. CDR1 and CDR2 from the germline V gene are MNHEY and SMNVEV (reference sequence). Here the CDR3 DNA reads TGTGCCAGCAGTTTATCCCTTCCGGGAGGTAGCGATGAGCAGTTCTTC. As protein: CASSLSLPGGSDEQFF.